This TCR beta chain was identified in a study of cytomegalovirus exposure and HLA in healthy donors. Study observations and caveats: Earlier analysis yielded a pattern in which most TCR beta V segments were productive about 90% or about 30% of the time. TCR beta sequences reportedly predicted most subjects' HLA-A and HLA-B alleles accurately.

The PCR made use of 60 Vbeta and 13 Jbeta primers. Some clones are missing from TCRdb's copy, which holds only in-frame ones; the method was immunoSEQ multiplex PCR. The table for this sample gives some 110,000 clones. Details on this clone: The antigen is unknown.

Per the germline V gene, CDR1 is SGHDN and CDR2 is FVKESK. The junction had 12 bases not matched to a gene; V was cut back by 4 bases and J by 9 bases. CDR3 length equals 15 residues. V usage is TRBV14 and J usage is TRBJ2-1; 7 nucleotides agree with TRBD2. This sequence originates from a man aged 40-55 years in good health and CMV-seropositive. Sequenced: PBMCs. CDR3 residues: CASSPYWASGGEQFF. CDR3 in DNA: TGTGCCAGCAGCCCCTATTGGGCTAGCGGTGGTGAGCAGTTCTTC.